This T cell receptor (beta chain) was observed in a study of T-cell memory formation after mild COVID-19. In the study overall: Clusters were largely donor specific.

This CDR3 has 16 amino acids. In germline, CDR1 is LGHNA, CDR2 YSLEER. J gave up 3 bases and V 0 bases, and 8 bases lay outside the gene matches. TCRdb reprocessed the 5' RACE reads with MiXCR, giving one entry per CDR3 protein. The table lists about 190,000 distinct CDR3 sequences, 15% to 20% of them singletons, with 2.4% in the top ten. Notes on the study in general: Of the contracting clones, CD4+ ones lay mainly in CM and EM, and CD8+ ones in EMRA.

This clonotype occurred a few times. The antigen is undetermined. Source material: PBMCs or a T cell subset sorted from them (not recorded which). J is TRBJ2-7 and V is TRBV4-3; 7 bases agree with TRBD1. This clonotype originated in an adult woman who had mild COVID-19 (a few samples of this study predate the infection). Cell type and time point are not known. The CDR3 bases are TGCGCCAGCAGCCAAGAAGCTACCCAGGGGGTCTACGAGCAGTACTTC. Amino acid sequence: CASSQEATQGVYEQYF.